Below are 32 T cell receptor beta chains sequenced from a single sample in a study of T-cell reconstitution after alpha-beta-depleted transplantation in children. Library preparation (for TCRbeta) was performed with unique molecular identifiers. One entry per CDR3 protein, called by TCRdb with MiXCR from the PCR reads. The data hold hundreds of thousands of distinct CDR3 sequences, with about a sixth observed a single time. The sample in question was PBMCs, mostly from graft donor cells, obtained 360 days after TCRalphabeta/CD19-depleted stem cell transplant. These TCRs come from a male patient aged 2-15 years who had a stem cell transplant for acute lymphoblastic leukemia, so the T cells may come from the graft donor.

Only a few counts were recorded for this clonotype. The chain is built from TRBV15 and TRBJ2-3; 7 bases line up with TRBD2. This CDR3 has 17 amino acids. The V gene's germline CDR1 is LNHNV and CDR2 YYDKDF (reference sequence). V was pared by 0 bases and J by 3 bases, with 9 bases of the junction left unmatched. The CDR3 here is CATSRDTRAGVTDTQYF. In DNA, the CDR3 is TGTGCCACCAGCAGAGATACTCGGGCGGGAGTTACAGATACGCAGTATTTT.

CDR3 bases: TGTGCCAGCTCACCACGGGCCGTCCTCAATCAGCCCCAGCATTTT. Its translation: CASSPRAVLNQPQHF. The chain carries TRBV18 and TRBJ1-5, with D uncertain. The V gene's germline CDR1 is KGHSH and CDR2 LQKENI. The V gene lost 1 base and the J gene lost 3 bases, with 10 bases spanning the gap. The CDR3 loop spans 15 amino acids.

The chain joins TRBV29-1 to TRBJ1-2, with TRBD1 as a possible D gene (6 bases). The CDR3 consists of 12 residues. V lost 4 bases to trimming and J lost 4 bases, with 10 bases between them. Germline assignment: CDR1 SQVTM and CDR2 ANQGSEA. The CDR3, as DNA: TGCAGCGTTGTGGACAGTACCTATGGCTACACCTTC. Its translation is CSVVDSTYGYTF.

The chain links TRBV25-1 to TRBJ2-1; the D gene could be TRBD1 or TRBD2 (5 bases each). Between the trimmed V and J ends, which lost 2 bases and 15 bases, there was a span of 14 bases. Germline V gene data show CDR1 as MGHDK and CDR2 as SYGVNS. The CDR3 extends over 12 amino acids. This CDR3 reads CASSEGPGRVFF. CDR3 DNA: TGTGCCAGCAGTGAAGGGCCGGGGCGGGTGTTCTTC.

This chain uses TRBV12-3 or TRBV12-4 with TRBJ2-2; perhaps TRBD1 as D (6 bases). V lost 8 bases and J 7 bases, leaving 8 bases between the germline ends. This CDR3 contains 11 residues. CDR3 sequence reads: CASQGFGELFF. In nucleotides, the CDR3 is TGTGCCAGCCAGGGGTTCGGGGAGCTGTTTTTT.

With respect to this clonotype: An end of the junction does not agree with germline; a read error may underlie this. This chain uses TRBV3-1 with TRBJ2-1; D remains unclear. The V gene's germline CDR1 is LGHDT and CDR2 YNNKEL (reference sequence). This CDR3 comprises 12 residues. The CDR3 spells CASSQGPVKVLF. As DNA, the CDR3 is TGTGCCAGCAGCCAAGGTCCGGTCAAAGTCCTCTTC.

This clonotype was seen a few times. This sequence joins TRBV20-1 and TRBJ2-3; possibly TRBD2 for D (5 bases). The V gene's germline CDR1 is DFQATT and CDR2 SNEGSKA (reference sequence). The CDR3 runs 13 residues. The V and J ends lost 3 bases and 3 bases respectively, with 10 bases between them. CDR3 loop: CSARGGSTDTQYF. The DNA of the CDR3 is TGCAGTGCTAGGGGCGGGTCTACAGATACGCAGTATTTT.

This clonotype has a handful of counts. This chain uses TRBV2 with TRBJ2-4, with TRBD1 identical over 7 bases. Looked up from germline, CDR1 is SNHLY and CDR2 is FYNNEI. This CDR3 is 14 amino acids long. J was trimmed by 6 bases and V by 2 bases; bases with no gene match: 4. The CDR3: CASSERAGGNIQYF. The CDR3 region has the DNA TGTGCCAGCAGTGAAAGAGCAGGGGGAAACATTCAGTACTTC.

The chain is built from TRBV11-2 and TRBJ2-3; D is ambiguous. This CDR3 is 18 amino acids long. V was cut by 4 bases and J by 2 bases, with 22 bases left in between. CDR1 is SGHAT, CDR2 FQNNGV, per germline. The CDR3 here is CASSSDSAWPPPTDTQYF. DNA for the CDR3: TGTGCCAGCAGCTCCGACTCGGCCTGGCCACCCCCCACAGATACGCAGTATTTT.

The genes are TRBV25-1 and TRBJ2-1, with a possible D match to TRBD2 (5 bases). This CDR3 contains 17 residues. V shed 1 base and J shed 0 bases, with 13 bases lying between them. Germline V CDR1 and CDR2: MGHDK, SYGVNS. CDR3 amino acids: CASSESGRGSSYNEQFF. CDR3 bases: TGTGCCAGCAGTGAATCTGGCCGGGGTAGCTCCTACAATGAGCAGTTCTTC.

The rearrangement uses TRBV19 and TRBJ2-1; D is unresolved. V was cut by 3 bases and J by 4 bases, with 4 bases left in between. Looked up from germline, CDR1 is LNHDA and CDR2 is SQIVND (reference sequence). The CDR3 is 12 residues long. CDR3 in amino acids: CASSMEYNEQFF. CDR3 nucleotide sequence: TGTGCCAGTAGTATGGAGTACAATGAGCAGTTCTTC.

This clonotype was detected a few times. The rearrangement links TRBV15 to TRBJ2-2, with 11 bases lining up with TRBD2. The germline V gene has CDR1 LNHNV and CDR2 YYDKDF (reference sequence). V lost 0 bases, J lost 5 bases, and 14 bases stayed unmatched. The CDR3 is 20 amino acids. Here the CDR3 reads CATSRDLGVAGGQGTGELFF. The CDR3 nucleotides are TGTGCCACCAGCAGAGATCTAGGAGTAGCGGGGGGGCAGGGGACCGGGGAGCTGTTTTTT.

This clonotype was observed a few times. The chain recombines TRBV12-3 or TRBV12-4 with TRBJ2-1; 9 nucleotides agree with TRBD2. With 1 base clipped from V and 7 bases from J, the junction kept 17 bases outside the gene matches. This CDR3 is 19 amino acids long. CDR3 sequence (DNA): TGTGCCAGCAGTTTAGTTATAGGGGGGACCTTAGCGGGAGATAATGAGCAGTTCTTC. Translated, it gives CASSLVIGGTLAGDNEQFF.

The J gene is TRBJ1-1, the V gene TRBV5-1; D gene ambiguous. The CDR3 totals 12 residues. The germline V gene encodes CDR1 SGHRS and CDR2 YFSETQ. Between the trimmed V and J ends, which lost 4 bases and 4 bases, there was a span of 8 bases. The CDR3 DNA reads TGCGCCAGCAGCCTAGTTAGCACTGAAGCTTTCTTT. Amino acid sequence: CASSLVSTEAFF.

This clonotype was seen a handful of times. The chain couples TRBV5-1 to TRBJ2-3; TRBD2 might be the D (6 bases). CDR1 and CDR2 from the germline V gene are SGHRS and YFSETQ. The CDR3 extends over 15 amino acids. Trimming took 4 bases from V and 4 from J, leaving 16 bases between them. CDR3 in amino acids: CASSPGASPADTQYF. In DNA form, the CDR3 reads TGCGCCAGCAGCCCGGGAGCTAGCCCCGCAGATACGCAGTATTTT.

This rearrangement joins TRBV5-1 to TRBJ2-5, with a weak D call TRBD2 (6 bases). Germline V gene data show CDR1 as SGHRS and CDR2 as YFSETQ. This CDR3 is built from 13 residues. V was shortened by 5 bases and J by 2 bases, with 10 bases between the two germline ends. CDR3 protein: CASRAGRQETQYF. DNA of the CDR3: TGCGCCAGCAGGGCGGGACGACAAGAGACCCAGTACTTC.

The J gene is TRBJ1-6, the V gene TRBV4-3, with D hard to call. The CDR3 loop spans 14 amino acids. CDR1 LGHNA and CDR2 YSLEER come from the germline V gene. The V and J ends lost 0 bases and 8 bases respectively, with 8 bases between them. The CDR3 nucleotides are TGCGCCAGCAGCCAAGAGATATGGGATTCACCCCTCCACTTT. Translated: CASSQEIWDSPLHF.

This clonotype was seen more than once but under ten times. The rearrangement links TRBV20-1 to TRBJ2-7, with 8 bases fitting TRBD2. The V gene's germline CDR1 is DFQATT and CDR2 SNEGSKA (reference sequence). Trimming removed 7 bases from V and 2 bases from J; junction bases left unmatched: 16. The CDR3 consists of 16 residues. CDR3 region: CSGTPGLVLRPYEQYF. The CDR3 region has the DNA TGCAGTGGTACACCGGGACTAGTCCTCCGTCCCTACGAGCAGTACTTC.

The chain employs TRBV7-9 and TRBJ2-2, with no clear D. The V gene lost 6 bases and the J gene lost 7 bases, with 12 bases spanning the gap. In germline, CDR1 is SEHNR, CDR2 FQNEAQ (reference sequence). CDR3 length equals 13 residues. This CDR3 is CASSPLQDGELFF. In nucleotides, the CDR3 is TGTGCCAGCAGTCCCCTTCAGGACGGGGAGCTGTTTTTT.

This clonotype was observed a few times. The V gene is TRBV6-1, the J gene TRBJ2-1; D might be TRBD2 (6 bases). Germline V gene lookup returns CDR1 MNHNS and CDR2 SASEGT. This CDR3 is built from 14 residues. V dropped 9 bases and J dropped 1 base, with 13 bases sitting between them. The CDR3 protein is CASPGLRSYNEQFF. Written as DNA, the CDR3 is TGTGCCAGTCCGGGACTCCGGTCCTACAATGAGCAGTTCTTC.

This clonotype was detected only a few times. The chain couples TRBV9 to TRBJ1-1; 7 nucleotides match TRBD1. The J segment lost 0 bases and the V segment lost 4 bases, leaving 3 bases of the junction unmatched. The V gene's germline CDR1 is SGDLS and CDR2 YYNGEE. CDR3 length: 14 residues. The CDR3 here is CASSRGTVNTEAFF. The CDR3 bases are TGTGCCAGCAGCAGGGGGACAGTGAACACTGAAGCTTTCTTT.

This clonotype was found a few times. The chain couples TRBV11-2 to TRBJ2-5, with a possible D match to TRBD1 (6 bases). This CDR3 is built from 15 residues. Germline values: CDR1 SGHAT, CDR2 FQNNGV. Trimming pared 3 bases from V and 0 bases from J, leaving 11 bases between. This chain's CDR3 is CASSFRGPYQETQYF. The CDR3 DNA reads as TGTGCCAGCAGCTTCAGGGGCCCCTACCAAGAGACCCAGTACTTC.

J is TRBJ2-7 and V is TRBV30, with a possible D match to TRBD2 (5 bases). V was clipped by 0 bases and J by 2 bases, with 8 bases between them. CDR3 length: 13 residues. From germline, CDR1 is GTSNPN and CDR2 SVGIG (reference sequence). CDR3 in amino acids: CAWSVGSTYEQYF. CDR3 coding DNA: TGTGCCTGGAGTGTAGGGAGCACCTACGAGCAGTACTTC.

In this sample, this clonotype turned up a few times. CDR3 sequence: CATSRGWTSGGTDYEQYF. The CDR3 DNA sequence: TGTGCCACCAGCAGAGGATGGACTAGCGGGGGGACGGACTACGAGCAGTACTTC. This chain links TRBV15 with TRBJ2-7; 14 positions agree with TRBD2. The CDR3 is 18 amino acids. Germline assignment: CDR1 LNHNV and CDR2 YYDKDF (reference sequence). After removal of 1 base from V and 3 bases from J, the junction contained 8 bases not matched to a gene. Complete variable domain (other parts from reference TRBV15 and TRBJ2-7): DAMVIQNPRYQVTQFGKPVTLSCSQTLNHNVMYWYQQKSSQAPKLLFHYYDKDFNNEADTPDNFQSRRPNTSFCFLDIRSPGLGDTAMYLCATSRGWTSGGTDYEQYFGPGTRLTVT.

Comments on this clonotype: A much larger clone lies a single base off, so this may be a read error. V is TRBV9 and J is TRBJ2-1; D call uncertain. V was cut by 6 bases and J by 5 bases, with 15 bases left in between. The V gene's germline CDR1 is SGDLS and CDR2 YYNGEE. The CDR3 runs 14 residues. DNA of the CDR3: TGTGCCAGCACCCATGATCCTGGAGACAATGAGCAGTTCTTC. This translates into CASTHDPGDNEQFF.

This sequence joins TRBV18 and TRBJ1-1; D gene unclear. The CDR3 is 16 residues long. V lost 0 bases to trimming and J lost 5 bases, with 16 bases between them. Germline-derived CDR1 and CDR2 are KGHSH and LQKENI. The CDR3 nucleotides read TGTGCCAGCTCACCACCAGGCTCATCCCGAAGAACTGAAGCTTTCTTT. This encodes CASSPPGSSRRTEAFF.

This clonotype has just a few counts. V is TRBV7-2 and J is TRBJ1-1; D unresolved. The CDR3 is 14 residues long. V lost 5 bases, J lost 0 bases, and 10 bases lay in between. In germline, CDR1 is SGHTA, CDR2 FQGNSA. This CDR3 reads CASSPDGVNTEAFF. CDR3 sequence (DNA): TGTGCCAGCAGCCCAGACGGGGTGAACACTGAAGCTTTCTTT.

This clonotype has more than one count but fewer than ten. The CDR3 region has the DNA TGTGCCAGCAGTTATAGTAGCATCCTTGAGCAGTTCTTC. Residues: CASSYSSILEQFF. The rearrangement joins TRBV6-2 or TRBV6-3 to TRBJ2-1; D not resolved. CDR3 length: 13 amino acids. Germline lookup yields CDR1 MNHEY and CDR2 SVGEGT. V was clipped by 3 bases and J by 9 bases, with 12 bases between them.

This chain links TRBV6-1 with TRBJ2-1; TRBD2 matches 9 bases. The CDR3 extends over 14 amino acids. Germline CDR1 and CDR2: MNHNS and SASEGT. The trim removed 7 bases at V and 4 bases at J, leaving 5 bases unmatched. The CDR3 spells CASTPGLAYNEQFF. CDR3 nucleotide sequence: TGTGCCAGCACCCCGGGACTAGCATACAATGAGCAGTTCTTC.

In this sample, this clonotype turned up a few times. The chain combines TRBV15 with TRBJ1-1; no firm D call. The V gene's germline CDR1 is LNHNV and CDR2 YYDKDF (reference sequence). CDR3 size: 15 residues. Trimming removed 0 bases at V and 7 bases at J, with 15 bases between. The CDR3 DNA sequence: TGTGCCACCAGCAGAGATAACAGAGAAGAGGGTGAAGCTTTCTTT. Its protein is CATSRDNREEGEAFF. Full variable domain (missing parts from reference TRBV15 and TRBJ1-1): DAMVIQNPRYQVTQFGKPVTLSCSQTLNHNVMYWYQQKSSQAPKLLFHYYDKDFNNEADTPDNFQSRRPNTSFCFLDIRSPGLGDTAMYLCATSRDNREEGEAFFGQGTRLTVV.

The chain carries TRBV5-1 and TRBJ2-5; 8 positions match TRBD2. The ends lost 6 bases at V and 2 bases at J; junction bases unmatched: 6. This CDR3 contains 14 residues. Germline-derived CDR1 and CDR2 are SGHRS and YFSETQ. CDR3 region: CASKGLAGQETQYF. As DNA, the CDR3 is TGCGCCAGCAAGGGTCTAGCGGGTCAAGAGACCCAGTACTTC.

This clonotype has more than one count but fewer than ten. This chain links TRBV6-5 with TRBJ1-1; D possibly corresponds to TRBD1 (6 bases). The germline gives CDR1 MNHEY, CDR2 SVGAGI. The V end was cut by 2 bases, the J end by 5 bases, with 18 bases between. The CDR3 runs 16 residues. The CDR3 reads CASSYSITTGLTEAFF. The CDR3 nucleotides are TGTGCCAGCAGTTACAGCATCACCACAGGGTTGACTGAAGCTTTCTTT.